This T cell receptor (beta chain) appears in the sequencing data of a study of shared clonotypes between healthy human individuals. As for the study in general: The study used three CD4 naive, three CD4 memory, two CD8 naive and one CD8 memory plate per donor. Study-wide findings and caveats: Clonotypes that were shared across a handful of donors made up 4.5% to 5% of naive CD4 clonotypes.

This CDR3 is 15 amino acids long. CDR1 SGDLS and CDR2 YYNGEE come from the germline V gene. The germline V and J ends were trimmed by 2 bases and 2 bases, with 10 bases remaining between them. Every subset's genomic DNA went evenly onto several immunoSEQ plates. Replicate sorted-subset PCRs were loaded with around 200 ng DNA, 25,000 to 30,000 T cell genomes. Assay: immunoSEQ multiplex PCR; the TCRdb copy retains only in-frame clones and omits some. The sample consists of about 2 million clones, 95% of them appearing once. Points on this clone: Its antigen is not known.

The rearrangement joins TRBV9 to TRBJ2-2; D gene unclear. The sequence was collected from a man aged 18 to 30 in good health. Source material: naive CD4+ T cells sorted from blood. The sample's subset: CD45RA+ positively selected. The CDR3 region has the DNA TGTGCCAGCAGCGTTCAAGGCTCTAACACCGGGGAGCTGTTTTTT. Amino acid sequence: CASSVQGSNTGELFF.